Listed below are T cell receptor beta chains from one sample, sequenced in a study of shared T cell receptors in the human thymus. Repertoires were generated with immunoSEQ multiplex PCR, while TCRdb's copy carries only in-frame clones and drops some. The sample records about 540,000 clones, about four fifths being singletons. These data were likewise used in another study, on human thymus T cells.

Sequences were obtained from thymocytes. These receptors were taken from a boy under two years old with a congenital heart defect. Both conserved end residues are part of each CDR3. D genes are given only for firm matches. Size is omitted from some rows. Given values are once, few, many or a class for expanded clones.

. | . | TRBJ1-2 | TRBV4-2 | CASSQDRAGKLVWLNYGYTF | TGTGCCAGCAGCCAAGATCGGGCAGGGAAGTTGGTCTGGCTCAACTATGGCTACACCTTC
. | . | TRBJ2-1 | TRBV29-1 | CSVESRFDEQFF | TGCAGCGTTGAATCGAGGTTCGATGAGCAGTTCTTC
. | . | TRBJ1-3 | TRBV18 | CASSPPVVLGNTIYF | TGTGCCAGCTCACCACCGGTAGTACTCGGAAACACCATATATTTT
. | . | TRBJ1-1 | TRBV4-3 | CASSQDNPQGTEAFF | TGCGCCAGCAGCCAAGACAACCCTCAGGGCACTGAAGCTTTCTTT
. | TRBD1 | TRBJ2-3 | TRBV10-3 | CAISPGQGGGSTDTQYF | TGTGCCATCAGTCCGGGACAGGGGGGTGGAAGCACAGATACGCAGTATTTT
. | . | TRBJ1-1 | TRBV10-3 | CAISEHPGQGAPNTEAFF | TGTGCCATCAGTGAGCATCCGGGACAAGGGGCCCCGAACACTGAAGCTTTCTTT
few | TRBD2 | TRBJ2-3 | TRBV4-3 | CASSQDIPLLGGSTDTQYF | TGCGCCAGCAGCCAAGATATCCCTTTACTCGGGGGGAGCACAGATACGCAGTATTTT
. | TRBD2 | TRBJ2-7 | TRBV5-6 | CASSPGTSGASSYEQHF | TGTGCCAGCAGCCCTGGGACTAGCGGGGCGAGCTCCTACGAGCAGCACTTC
. | . | TRBJ2-2 | TRBV7-9 | CASSSGRTGELFF | TGTGCCAGCAGCTCTGGCAGGACCGGGGAGCTGTTTTTT
. | . | TRBJ1-1 | TRBV19 | CASRRMPGTEAFF | TGTGCCAGTAGGAGGATGCCGGGAACTGAAGCTTTCTTT
. | TRBD2 | TRBJ2-3 | TRBV28 | CASSPRTSWGTQYF | TGTGCCAGCAGTCCTCGGACTAGCTGGGGTACGCAGTATTTT
. | . | TRBJ2-7 | TRBV15 | CATSRDGGGTRSYEQYF | TGTGCCACCAGCAGAGATGGAGGTGGGACACGGAGCTACGAGCAGTACTTC
. | TRBD2 | TRBJ2-1 | TRBV4-3 | CASSQAVSGRCNEQFF | TGCGCCAGCAGCCAAGCGGTTAGCGGGAGATGCAATGAGCAGTTCTTC
. | TRBD2 | TRBJ2-5 | TRBV15 | CATSRDGGEETQYF | TGTGCCACCAGCAGAGATGGGGGGGAAGAGACCCAGTACTTC
. | TRBD1 | TRBJ1-6 | TRBV6-1 | CASSGTGSSYNSPLHF | TGTGCCAGCAGTGGGACAGGGAGCTCCTATAATTCACCCCTCCACTTT
. | TRBD1 | TRBJ2-7 | TRBV4-1 | CASSQAQTGETYEQYF | TGCGCCAGCAGCCAAGCCCAGACAGGGGAGACCTACGAGCAGTACTTC
once | TRBD1 | TRBJ2-5 | TRBV7-9 | CASTLLGQGAEETQYF | TGTGCCAGCACCCTACTTGGACAGGGGGCCGAAGAGACCCAGTACTTC
. | TRBD2 | TRBJ2-1 | TRBV4-3 | CASSQDPPSGRPNEQFF | TGCGCCAGCAGCCAAGATCCGCCTAGCGGGAGGCCCAATGAGCAGTTCTTC
few | . | TRBJ1-1 | TRBV6-5 | CASSPSDTSNTEAFF | TGTGCCAGCAGCCCCTCGGACACCTCGAACACTGAAGCTTTCTTT
. | . | TRBJ1-2 | TRBV4-3 | CASSQEPKADYGYTF | TGCGCCAGCAGCCAAGAACCGAAAGCGGACTATGGCTACACCTTC
. | TRBD2 | TRBJ2-7 | TRBV18 | CASSHPVGLAAYEQYF | TGTGCCAGCTCACACCCCGTTGGACTAGCTGCCTACGAGCAGTACTTC
. | . | TRBJ1-1 | TRBV6-1 | CASPSGKAQDTEAFF | TGTGCCAGCCCCTCGGGGAAGGCGCAGGACACTGAAGCTTTCTTT
. | TRBD1 | TRBJ1-4 | TRBV9 | CASSVDLRDRADEKLFF | TGTGCCAGCAGCGTAGACCTCCGGGACAGGGCGGATGAAAAACTGTTTTTT
once | TRBD1 | TRBJ2-1 | TRBV6-5 | CASSAGTDSYNEQFF | TGTGCCAGCAGTGCCGGGACAGACTCCTACAATGAGCAGTTCTTC
few | TRBD1 | TRBJ2-3 | TRBV6-1 | CASSEVTGTATDTQYF | TGTGCCAGCAGTGAGGTTACTGGGACAGCCACAGATACGCAGTATTTT
. | . | TRBJ1-2 | TRBV5-1 | CASSLSRGAFYGYTF | TGCGCCAGCAGCTTGTCACGGGGGGCTTTCTATGGCTACACCTTC
. | TRBD1 | TRBJ2-7 | TRBV28 | CASSNGDRVSGEQYF | TGTGCCAGCAGTAATGGGGACAGGGTGAGCGGCGAGCAGTACTTC
. | TRBD1 | TRBJ1-2 | TRBV9 | CASSAGTGNGYTF | TGTGCCAGCAGCGCGGGGACAGGGAACGGCTACACCTTC
. | TRBD2 | TRBJ2-7 | TRBV4-2 | CASSQGGRGGSSYEQYF | TGTGCCAGCAGCCAAGGGGGGAGGGGCGGTTCCTCCTACGAGCAGTACTTC
. | TRBD2 | TRBJ2-7 | TRBV19 | CASSPILKGTSGRIIMSEQYF | TGTGCCAGTAGTCCCATCCTTAAAGGGACTAGCGGGAGGATTATTATGAGCGAGCAGTACTTC
few | . | TRBJ2-1 | TRBV27 | CASSPRHHSDEQFF | TGTGCCAGCAGTCCGAGACATCATTCCGATGAGCAGTTCTTC
. | TRBD1 | TRBJ2-7 | TRBV5-8 | CASSSPSQGALGHEQYF | TGTGCCAGCAGCTCCCCGTCTCAGGGGGCGCTAGGGCACGAGCAGTACTTC
. | TRBD2 | TRBJ2-1 | TRBV6-5 | CASRRGLSYNEQFF | TGTGCCAGCAGGCGGGGACTATCCTACAATGAGCAGTTCTTC
. | TRBD1 | TRBJ1-1 | TRBV27 | CASSLTGATEAFF | TGTGCCAGCAGTTTAACAGGGGCCACTGAAGCTTTCTTT
. | . | TRBJ2-2 | TRBV13 | CASSLQGSANTGELFF | TGTGCCAGCAGCTTACAGGGGTCCGCGAACACCGGGGAGCTGTTTTTT
. | TRBD1 | TRBJ2-5 | TRBV19 | CASSTGQGGGEETQYF | TGTGCCAGTAGTACGGGACAGGGAGGAGGAGAAGAGACCCAGTACTTC
. | TRBD1 | TRBJ2-7 | TRBV28 | CASRLVPGQGHIEQYF | TGTGCCAGCAGACTTGTACCGGGACAGGGGCACATCGAGCAGTACTTC
. | TRBD2 | TRBJ2-1 | TRBV15 | CATSSSLADNEQFF | TGTGCCACCAGCAGTTCACTAGCGGACAATGAGCAGTTCTTC
. | TRBD2 | TRBJ2-6 | TRBV7-2 | CASRHPGTSGFSGANVLTF | TGTGCCAGCAGACACCCTGGGACTAGCGGATTCTCTGGGGCCAACGTCCTGACTTTC
. | TRBD1 | TRBJ2-3 | TRBV29-1 | CSARDRGIDTQYF | TGCAGCGCCCGGGACAGGGGAATAGATACGCAGTATTTT
. | TRBD1 | TRBJ2-2 | TRBV11-3 | CASSLEAGGWTGELFF | TGTGCCAGCAGCTTAGAAGCAGGGGGATGGACCGGGGAGCTGTTTTTT
. | . | TRBJ2-7 | TRBV28 | CASSLRLEQYF | TGTGCCAGCAGTCTGAGGCTCGAGCAGTACTTC
few | . | TRBJ2-1 | TRBV27 | CASSLQRTDSYNEQFF | TGTGCCAGCAGTTTACAAAGGACAGACTCCTACAATGAGCAGTTCTTC
. | TRBD2 | TRBJ2-3 | TRBV5-1 | CASSLGLIRASGRAHSTDTQYF | TGCGCCAGCAGTCTTGGCCTTATCCGCGCCAGCGGGAGGGCCCATAGCACAGATACGCAGTATTTT
once | . | TRBJ2-7 | TRBV15 | CATSRDHSYGGEQYF | TGTGCCACCAGCAGAGATCATTCCTACGGGGGCGAGCAGTACTTC
. | . | TRBJ2-7 | TRBV11-2 | CASSFHPLQDRHLAYEQYF | TGTGCCAGCAGCTTTCACCCCCTTCAGGATCGGCACTTGGCCTACGAGCAGTACTTC
few | TRBD2 | TRBJ2-7 | TRBV28 | CASTRRLAGSYEQYF | TGTGCCAGCACCCGAAGGCTAGCGGGTTCCTACGAGCAGTACTTC
once | TRBD1 | TRBJ1-2 | TRBV13 | CASSHETGGGYTF | TGTGCCAGCAGCCACGAGACAGGGGGAGGCTACACCTTC
. | TRBD2 | TRBJ2-4 | TRBV6-6 | CASGGSGSMNIQYF | TGTGCCAGCGGGGGTAGCGGGAGTATGAACATTCAGTACTTC
. | TRBD1 | TRBJ1-1 | TRBV27 | CASSYRDRSRAFF | TGTGCCAGCAGTTACCGGGACAGGTCAAGAGCTTTCTTT
. | TRBD1 | TRBJ1-2 | TRBV2 | CASSPACRQGIVYGYTF | TGTGCCAGCAGTCCTGCCTGCCGACAGGGGATTGTCTATGGCTACACCTTC
few | . | TRBJ2-4 | TRBV4-2 | CASSQVALLAENIQYF | TGTGCCAGCAGCCAAGTAGCCCTCCTGGCGGAGAACATTCAGTACTTC
. | TRBD2 | TRBJ2-7 | TRBV7-2 | CASSYRTSGRDREQYF | TGTGCCAGCAGCTATCGGACTAGCGGGAGAGATCGCGAGCAGTACTTC
. | TRBD2 | TRBJ2-3 | TRBV29-1 | CSAGTSGRAGADTQYF | TGCAGCGCTGGGACTAGCGGGAGGGCGGGGGCAGATACGCAGTATTTT
. | TRBD2 | TRBJ2-7 | TRBV30 | CAWRGGRSPRYEQYF | TGTGCCTGGAGGGGCGGGAGGTCCCCTCGGTACGAGCAGTACTTC
. | TRBD2 | TRBJ2-1 | TRBV4-3 | CASSQPAGTSGSSSYNEQFF | TGCGCCAGCAGCCAACCTGCTGGGACTAGCGGGAGTAGCTCCTACAATGAGCAGTTCTTC
. | . | TRBJ1-1 | TRBV20-1 | CSARAGSEAFF | TGCAGTGCTCGCGCGGGTTCTGAAGCTTTCTTT